This T cell receptor (beta chain) came from a study of blood T cell repertoires in COVID-19. Study overall: COVID-19 samples collected from the United States, Italy and Spain covered acute and convalescent phases. PBMCs, B-cell-depleted T cells, or T cells provided the cDNA or gDNA that made up the material.

In the original analysis: Estimation of nucleated cell counts relied on the amplification of reference gene primers. TCRdb keeps only in-frame clones here, not all; method: immunoSEQ multiplex PCR. Clone size and the V and J calls come from that table; the DNA yielded D and trimming. The table has a few hundred thousand clones, roughly 84% seen once. This CDR3 spans 15 amino acids. The germline V gene encodes CDR1 SGHTS and CDR2 YDEGEE. Losses at the gene ends were 6 bases for V and 1 base for J; bases not matched to a gene: 4. J is TRBJ2-6 and V is TRBV5-8, with 7 bases fitting TRBD1. The sequenced sample consisted of peripheral blood. This sequence originates from a woman aged 55-75 years with acute or convalescent COVID-19. The CDR3 loop reads CASTDRLSGANVLTF. The CDR3 nucleotides are TGTGCCAGCACGGACAGGCTATCTGGGGCCAACGTCCTGACTTTC.